One and the same sample provided the 7 T cell receptor beta chains below, sequenced in a study of T cell clonality in common variable immunodeficiency. Using immunoSEQ multiplex PCR, the repertoire was profiled, and TCRdb retains in-frame clones only, with some absent. The table lists over 35,000 clones, with no singletons. Specimen: peripheral blood mononuclear cells. These TCRs come from a person aged 18-70 years in good health.

This clone was recorded at least ten times. The read falls 3 residues short of the CDR3 end, and the missing part is taken from the germline J gene. The chain combines TRBV5-1 with TRBJ2-2, with 7 bases matching TRBD1. The germline V gene encodes CDR1 SGHRS and CDR2 YFSETQ. V dropped 5 bases and J dropped 5; count of bases not matched to a gene: 9. CDR3 length: 15 amino acids. CDR3 DNA (partial): TGCGCCAGCAGGAAACGACAGGGTGAAACCGGGGAG. Translating gives CASRKRQGETGE. The entire CDR3 protein reads CASRKRQGETGELFF. Using reference TRBV5-1 and TRBJ2-2 for the parts outside the CDR3, the full variable domain is KAGVTQTPRYLIKTRGQQVTLSCSPISGHRSVSWYQQTPGQGLQFLFEYFSETQRNKGNFPGRFSGRQFSNSRSEMNVSTLELGDSALYLCASRKRQGETGELFFGEGSRLTVL.

This clone was observed at least ten times. The read ends 3 residues shy of where the CDR3 ends; the end is completed using the germline J gene. The chain uses TRBV6-7 and TRBJ2-3; the D is unclear. TRBV6-7 is designated an ORF whose function remains uncertain. Trimming removed 6 bases at V and 0 bases at J, with 4 bases between. There are 12 residues in the CDR3. The part of the CDR3 DNA that was read is TGTGCCAGCAGAGGTAGCACAGATACG. It encodes CASRGSTDT. The complete CDR3 reads CASRGSTDTQYF.

This clone occurred many times. The missing CDR3 end, 3 residues past where the read stops, is filled in from the germline J gene. This sequence joins TRBV29-1 and TRBJ1-2; no reliable D call. V lost 4 bases and J lost 2, with 11 bases in between. CDR1 and CDR2 from the germline V gene are SQVTM and ANQGSEA. The CDR3 loop spans 13 amino acids. The CDR3 bases that were read are TGCAGCGTTGCAAGGAGGGCCAACTATGGC. It encodes CSVARRANYG. The CDR3 in its entirety is CSVARRANYGYTF.

This clone was observed many times. The CDR3 end is not reached by the read, which stops 3 residues before it; the germline J gene fills it in. This rearrangement joins TRBV4-1 to TRBJ2-7; D perhaps matches TRBD1 (6 bases). The germline CDR1 and CDR2 sequences are MGHRA and YSYEKL. V lost 2 bases and J 4 bases, leaving 6 bases between the germline ends. The CDR3 totals 12 residues. The CDR3 spells CASSQTGYEQYF. The CDR3 bases that were read are TGCGCCAGCAGCCAAACAGGGTACGAG.

This clone occurred many times. The sequenced fragment ends 3 residues before the CDR3 boundary, so the rest is inferred from the germline J gene. The sample has other DNA sequences that encode this CDR3 too. This chain joins TRBV12-3 or TRBV12-4 and TRBJ2-5; D remains unclear. The CDR3 loop spans 14 amino acids. Between the trimmed V and J ends, which lost 1 base and 5 bases, there was a span of 11 bases. The CDR3 DNA, read in part, is TGTGCCAGCAGTTTAGGCATAGCTCAGGAGACC. As protein: CASSLGIAQET. The full CDR3 protein is CASSLGIAQETQYF.

This clone was picked up many times. The read terminates 3 residues before the CDR3 end, so the remaining end is supplied by the germline J gene. The J gene is TRBJ1-5, the V gene TRBV2; 7 bases are shared with TRBD1. The CDR3 runs to 16 residues. Germline V gives CDR1 SNHLY, CDR2 FYNNEI. Germline trimming cut 6 bases from V and 1 base from J; bases unmatched to any gene: 9. The sequenced part of the CDR3 DNA is TGTGCCAGCAGCCAACAACAGGGGAGAAGCAATCAGCCC. Its translation is CASSQQQGRSNQP. The entire CDR3 is CASSQQQGRSNQPQHF.

This clone was seen at least ten times. This CDR3 reads CSVRDRGFSEAFF. The sequenced CDR3 bases are TGCAGCGTTAGGGACAGGGGGTTTTCTGAA. The chain recombines TRBV29-1 with TRBJ1-1; 11 bases agree with TRBD1. The read gets to within 3 residues of the CDR3 end, and the germline J gene fills in the rest. Germline V gives CDR1 SQVTM, CDR2 ANQGSEA. This CDR3 comprises 13 residues. After removal of 5 bases from V and 6 bases from J, the junction contained 5 bases not matched to a gene.